Sequencing of this TCR beta chain was carried out in a study of control samples from healthy donors and cancer patients. The table came from immunoSEQ multiplex PCR; TCRdb's copy has only in-frame clones and leaves some out. The table for this sample gives around 190,000 clones. Trimming removed 0 bases from V and 7 bases from J, with 18 bases in between. Per germline, CDR1 SGHTA and CDR2 FQGTGA. The CDR3 totals 16 residues. This clonotype was sampled from a woman in her 30s in good health. Specimen: blood. This chain joins TRBV7-3 and TRBJ1-1; D unclear. This CDR3 reads CASSLTPVVVSGEAFF. The CDR3 DNA reads as TGTGCCAGCAGCTTAACACCGGTCGTGGTTAGTGGTGAAGCTTTCTTT.